This TCR beta chain was profiled in a study of memory CD4+ T cells and cytomegalovirus serostatus. Overall study context: Of the healthy Belgian adults, fewer than 10 were CMV seropositive and 20 to 30 seronegative. Findings and limits, study-wide: A US-trained random forest predicted CMV serostatus with median AUC around 0.91. Each of approximately 70 CMV-associated TCRbeta sequences occurred in one to five individuals.

The table came from immunoSEQ multiplex PCR; TCRdb's copy has only in-frame clones and leaves some out. The sample lists tens of thousands of clones, around 78% seen once, with about 1.5% in the top ten. The sort gate was single viable CD3+CD4+CD8-CD45RO+ cells for memory CD4+ T cells. Donors' CMV status reflects serum IgG against pp150, pp28, p38, p52. Note on this clone: What it recognizes is unknown.

There are 13 residues in the CDR3. Germline V gene lookup returns CDR1 SQVTM and CDR2 ANQGSEA. Trimming at V came to 6 bases and at J to 8 bases, leaving 12 bases not matched to a gene. Sequenced sample: memory CD4+ T cells from blood. The TCR originated in an adult in good health and CMV-seronegative. The rearrangement links TRBV29-1 to TRBJ1-2, with 7 positions matching TRBD1. CDR3 loop: CSVRASRQGGYTF. CDR3 coding DNA: TGCAGCGTCCGAGCCTCCAGACAGGGCGGCTACACCTTC.